This entry lists 31 T cell receptor beta chains sequenced from one sample in a study of blood T cell repertoires in COVID-19. Data came from immunoSEQ multiplex PCR; TCRdb stores just in-frame clones and leaves some out. The sample has some 150,000 clones; about 87% are singletons. The sample was peripheral blood. These receptors were obtained from a woman aged 45 to 65 with acute or convalescent COVID-19.

The J gene is TRBJ1-6, the V gene TRBV18, with 11 bases lining up with TRBD1. V dropped 3 bases and J dropped 10; count of bases not matched to a gene: 11. The germline V gene has CDR1 KGHSH and CDR2 LQKENI. The CDR3 totals 17 residues. The CDR3 here is CASSPQSWTGGLSPLHF. In nucleotides, the CDR3 is TGTGCCAGCTCACCCCAATCATGGACAGGGGGCTTATCACCCCTCCACTTT.

V gene TRBV12-3 or TRBV12-4 combines with J gene TRBJ2-7; the D gene is possibly TRBD2 (5 bases). V shed 6 bases and J shed 0 bases, with 6 bases lying between them. This CDR3 contains 12 residues. The CDR3 nucleotides are TGTGCCAGCAGACTAGGCTCCTACGAGCAGTACTTC. Amino acid sequence: CASRLGSYEQYF.

This chain uses TRBV10-3 with TRBJ2-1, with TRBD1 identical over 8 bases. The germline gives CDR1 ENHRY, CDR2 SYGVKD. The ends lost 2 bases at V and 6 bases at J; junction bases unmatched: 6. This CDR3 spans 15 amino acids. The DNA for the CDR3 is TGTGCCATCAGTGAGGGACAGGGAAGTTTCAATGAGCAGTTCTTC. This gives the protein CAISEGQGSFNEQFF.

The DNA for the CDR3 is TGTGCCAGCAGCTTAGTCGCGGGTTCTAACTATGGCTACACCTTC. This gives the protein CASSLVAGSNYGYTF. The chain has TRBV7-2 and TRBJ1-2; D unclear. CDR3 size: 15 residues. Germline CDR1 SGHTA, CDR2 FQGNSA. Trimming removed 1 base from V and 0 bases from J, with 9 bases in between.

The chain uses TRBV6-5 and TRBJ2-7; D may be TRBD2 (6 bases). Trimming stripped 2 bases from V and 3 bases from J, with 14 bases between. The CDR3 has 15 residues. Germline lookup yields CDR1 MNHEY and CDR2 SVGAGI. The CDR3 loop reads CASSYSRGNYYEQYF. The CDR3 nucleotides read TGTGCCAGCAGTTACAGTCGGGGGAATTACTACGAGCAGTACTTC.

This clone was picked up one time. The V call is TRBV4-2, the J call TRBJ1-1; 8 positions match TRBD1. The ends lost 4 bases at V and 1 base at J; junction bases unmatched: 5. The CDR3 has 15 amino acids. Per germline, CDR1 LGHNA and CDR2 YNFKEQ. DNA for the CDR3: TGTGCCAGCAGCCGGGGACAGGTTTCGAACACTGAAGCTTTCTTT. This translates into CASSRGQVSNTEAFF.

The chain is built from TRBV7-9 and TRBJ1-2; TRBD1 is a possible D gene (6 bases). The CDR3 runs to 14 residues. Germline CDR1 and CDR2: SEHNR and FQNEAQ (reference sequence). Trimming pared 3 bases from V and 4 bases from J, leaving 12 bases between. The CDR3: CASSFTGTGYGYTF. The CDR3 DNA sequence: TGTGCCAGCAGCTTCACAGGGACGGGCTATGGCTACACCTTC.

This clone appeared a single time. The genes are TRBV21-1 and TRBJ1-1. TRBV21-1 is recorded as a pseudogene. The CDR3 extends over 15 amino acids. The DNA for the CDR3 is TGTGCCAGCAGCTCTCCTCGACCCGGGGGCACTGAAGCTTTCTTT. Its translation is CASSSPRPGGTEAFF.

This rearrangement joins TRBV5-1 to TRBJ2-3; 7 nucleotides line up with TRBD1. Germline trimming cut 4 bases from V and 2 bases from J; bases unmatched to any gene: 10. The CDR3 is made up of 16 amino acids. Germline-derived CDR1 and CDR2 are SGHRS and YFSETQ. This CDR3 is CASSGIRDSATDTQYF. CDR3 bases: TGCGCCAGCAGCGGGATCCGGGACAGCGCCACAGATACGCAGTATTTT.

The chain joins TRBV5-1 to TRBJ2-7; D not certain. V shed 4 bases and J shed 2 bases, with 10 bases lying between them. The CDR3 totals 13 residues. The germline CDR1 and CDR2 sequences are SGHRS and YFSETQ. CDR3 residues: CASSPRLTYEQYF. CDR3 coding DNA: TGCGCCAGCAGCCCCAGACTGACCTACGAGCAGTACTTC. The whole variable domain, remainder taken from reference TRBV5-1 and TRBJ2-7, is KAGVTQTPRYLIKTRGQQVTLSCSPISGHRSVSWYQQTPGQGLQFLFEYFSETQRNKGNFPGRFSGRQFSNSRSEMNVSTLELGDSALYLCASSPRLTYEQYFGPGTRLTVT.

V usage is TRBV18 and J usage is TRBJ2-7; TRBD2 aligns across 7 bases. V shed 5 bases and J 2 bases; nucleotides not matched to a gene: 12. Germline CDR1 reads KGHSH; CDR2 reads LQKENI. The CDR3 has 16 residues. Here the CDR3 reads CASSSVHGRGAYEQYF. The CDR3 nucleotides read TGTGCCAGCTCATCCGTGCACGGACGGGGGGCCTACGAGCAGTACTTC. Full variable domain (outside the CDR3, taken from reference TRBV18 and TRBJ2-7): NAGVMQNPRHLVRRRGQEARLRCSPMKGHSHVYWYRQLPEEGLKFMVYLQKENIIDESGMPKERFSAEFPKEGPSILRIQQVVRGDSAAYFCASSSVHGRGAYEQYFGPGTRLTVT.

In its sample, this clone was seen a few times. The chain joins TRBV5-1 to TRBJ1-1; maybe TRBD1 (5 bases). There are 14 residues in the CDR3. Germline V CDR1 and CDR2: SGHRS, YFSETQ. V shed 1 base and J shed 0 bases, with 7 bases lying between them. The CDR3 DNA is TGCGCCAGCAGCTTGAGGACACTGAACACTGAAGCTTTCTTT. Protein product: CASSLRTLNTEAFF.

The rearrangement joins TRBV11-2 to TRBJ2-7; D may be TRBD2 (6 bases). Trimming pared 5 bases from V and 3 bases from J, leaving 17 bases between. CDR3 size: 15 residues. Per the germline V gene, CDR1 is SGHAT and CDR2 is FQNNGV. The CDR3 DNA sequence: TGTGCCAGCAGCCCGCAGGGCCTAGCGATCTACGAGCAGTACTTC. Its translation is CASSPQGLAIYEQYF.

This clone was found once. The chain has TRBV6-1 and TRBJ1-1; the match to TRBD1 covers 9 bases. V lost 4 bases to trimming and J lost 4 bases; unmatched junction nucleotides: 13. CDR1 and CDR2 (germline): MNHNS, SASEGT. CDR3 length: 17 residues. The CDR3 coding sequence is TGTGCCAGCAGTGGAAACAGGTTCACAGGGGGCGGCACTGAAGCTTTCTTT. Translated: CASSGNRFTGGGTEAFF.

This clone was observed a handful of times. The gene calls are TRBV30 and TRBJ1-6; D is undetermined. Germline CDR1 is GTSNPN and CDR2 is SVGIG (reference sequence). Trimming pared 0 bases from V and 8 bases from J, leaving 8 bases between. This CDR3 has 13 residues. The CDR3 DNA reads TGTGCCTGGAGTGTAAACACGTATTCACCCCTCCACTTT. It yields the protein CAWSVNTYSPLHF.

J is TRBJ2-5 and V is TRBV30; 9 bases map to TRBD2. Germline V gene sequence: CDR1 GTSNPN, CDR2 SVGIG (reference sequence). The CDR3 covers 16 residues. V shed 2 bases and J 7 bases; nucleotides not matched to a gene: 14. The CDR3 loop is CAWSQRTSGPEGTQYF. CDR3 nucleotides: TGTGCCTGGAGTCAAAGAACTAGCGGGCCGGAAGGGACCCAGTACTTC.

This chain joins TRBV28 and TRBJ2-7; perhaps TRBD2 as D (7 bases). Trimming removed 1 base from V and 5 bases from J, with 18 bases in between. Germline V gene sequence: CDR1 MDHEN, CDR2 SYDVKM. The CDR3 covers 16 residues. The CDR3 sequence: CASSLSGRGGAHEQYF. CDR3 in DNA: TGTGCCAGCAGTTTATCCGGCCGTGGGGGGGCCCACGAGCAGTACTTC.

V gene TRBV19 combines with J gene TRBJ2-2; 7 nucleotides align to TRBD1. Germline V gene data show CDR1 as LNHDA and CDR2 as SQIVND (reference sequence). V shed 7 bases, J shed 4 bases, and the junction held 9 bases outside the gene matches. CDR3 size: 15 residues. CDR3 DNA sequence: TGTGCCAGTACCCGAACCGGGACAGTCACCGGGGAGCTGTTTTTT. It codes for CASTRTGTVTGELFF.

The chain uses TRBV11-2 and TRBJ1-5; D gene uncertain. V was clipped by 7 bases and J by 4 bases, with 8 bases between them. Germline V gene sequence: CDR1 SGHAT, CDR2 FQNNGV. This CDR3 contains 12 residues. CDR3 nucleotides: TGTGCCAGCACCCGGGGAAATCAGCCCCAGCATTTT. It specifies CASTRGNQPQHF.

V and J are TRBV5-4 and TRBJ1-2; D call uncertain. The CDR3 extends over 14 amino acids. V was trimmed by 2 bases and J by 2 bases, leaving 10 bases between them. The germline gives CDR1 SGHNT, CDR2 YYREEE (reference sequence). In DNA, the CDR3 is TGTGCCAGCAGCTTTAAGTTTGCGAACTATGGCTACACCTTC. Residues: CASSFKFANYGYTF.

In its sample, this clone was seen a few times. The chain couples TRBV5-3 to TRBJ1-1; 7 positions match TRBD1. TRBV5-3 is an ORF; its function is uncertain. CDR3 length: 15 amino acids. With V trimmed by 5 bases and J by 0 bases, 7 bases remained unmatched. CDR3 coding DNA: TGTGCCAGAAGAACGGCCGGGACAGTGAACACTGAAGCTTTCTTT. It encodes CARRTAGTVNTEAFF.

The rearrangement uses TRBV30 and TRBJ1-5; 9 positions agree with TRBD1. CDR1 GTSNPN and CDR2 SVGIG come from the germline V gene (reference sequence). V trimming: 2 bases; J trimming: 4 bases; junction bases outside the gene matches: 12. CDR3 length: 17 amino acids. This chain's CDR3 is CAWSPTTGGDWNQPQHF. CDR3 bases: TGTGCCTGGAGTCCCACGACAGGGGGTGATTGGAATCAGCCCCAGCATTTT. Combining the CDR3 with reference TRBV30 and TRBJ1-5 gives the whole variable domain SQTIHQWPATLVQPVGSPLSLECTVEGTSNPNLYWYRQAAGRGLQLLFYSVGIGQISSEVPQNLSASRPQDRQFILSSKKLLLSDSGFYLCAWSPTTGGDWNQPQHFGDGTRLSIL.

A word on this clone: This specimen includes other DNA sequences encoding the same CDR3. The J gene is TRBJ1-5, the V gene TRBV9, with 8 bases fitting TRBD1. In germline, CDR1 is SGDLS, CDR2 YYNGEE. J gave up 2 bases and V 3 bases, and 1 base lay outside the gene matches. The CDR3 is 14 amino acids. CDR3 nucleotides: TGTGCCAGCAGCGCGGGACAGGGCAATCAGCCCCAGCATTTT. Protein product: CASSAGQGNQPQHF.

The V gene is TRBV24-1, the J gene TRBJ1-2; D remains unclear. CDR1 KGHDR and CDR2 SFDVKD come from the germline V gene. The CDR3 extends over 12 amino acids. Trimming stripped 2 bases from V and 8 bases from J, with 8 bases between. CDR3 amino acids: CATSDSGSGYTF. The CDR3 DNA follows: TGTGCCACCAGTGATTCGGGGAGCGGCTACACCTTC.

This clone was seen only once. The chain uses TRBV19 and TRBJ2-2, with 11 bases lining up with TRBD1. Trimming removed 5 bases from V and 4 bases from J; junction bases left unmatched: 15. Germline V lookup: CDR1 LNHDA, CDR2 SQIVND (reference sequence). The CDR3 spans 19 residues. CDR3 nucleotide sequence: TGTGCCAGTAGTGCTAGCGGGACAGGGGGTCAACGAGGCACCGGGGAGCTGTTTTTT. Amino acids: CASSASGTGGQRGTGELFF. Full variable domain (missing parts from reference TRBV19 and TRBJ2-2): DGGITQSPKYLFRKEGQNVTLSCEQNLNHDAMYWYRQDPGQGLRLIYYSQIVNDFQKGDIAEGYSVSREKKESFPLTVTSAQKNPTAFYLCASSASGTGGQRGTGELFFGEGSRLTVL.

The rearrangement uses TRBV5-4 and TRBJ2-1; 13 bases map to TRBD2. Germline V gene data show CDR1 as SGHNT and CDR2 as YYREEE (reference sequence). The CDR3 runs 13 residues. Trimming took 10 bases from V and 6 from J; bases not matched to a gene: 4. CDR3 amino acids: CALGLAGVNEQFF. CDR3 DNA: TGTGCCCTAGGACTAGCGGGAGTCAATGAGCAGTTCTTC. Based on the CDR3 plus reference TRBV5-4 and TRBJ2-1, the full variable domain is ETGVTQSPTHLIKTRGQQVTLRCSSQSGHNTVSWYQQALGQGPQFIFQYYREEENGRGNFPPRFSGLQFPNYSSELNVNALELDDSALYLCALGLAGVNEQFFGPGTRLTVL.

This chain links TRBV7-9 with TRBJ2-1, with 13 bases that match TRBD2. V lost 1 base and J lost 0; bases outside the gene matches: 6. Looked up from germline, CDR1 is SEHNR and CDR2 is FQNEAQ (reference sequence). The CDR3 is 19 residues long. The CDR3 is CASSLGGTSGTTSYNEQFF. CDR3 in DNA: TGTGCCAGCAGCTTAGGGGGGACTAGCGGGACTACCTCCTACAATGAGCAGTTCTTC.

This chain links TRBV6-1 with TRBJ2-6; no reliable D call. The CDR3 is 16 residues long. With 3 bases removed from V and 0 bases from J, the gap between germline ends came to 9 bases. Germline CDR1 and CDR2: MNHNS and SASEGT. The CDR3 protein is CASSDVEYSGANVLTF. The CDR3 coding sequence is TGTGCCAGCAGTGACGTTGAGTACTCTGGGGCCAACGTCCTGACTTTC.

This clone was seen a single time. This chain links TRBV5-4 with TRBJ2-7, with D perhaps TRBD2 (5 bases). Germline assignment: CDR1 SGHNT and CDR2 YYREEE (reference sequence). The CDR3 runs to 17 residues. V shed 2 bases and J shed 1 base, with 19 bases lying between them. CDR3 nucleotides: TGTGCCAGCAGCTTTGGCGGGCAGGCATTCAATTCCTACGAGCAGTACTTC. This sequence encodes CASSFGGQAFNSYEQYF.

J is TRBJ2-1 and V is TRBV27, with TRBD2 matching over 11 bases. The germline V gene has CDR1 MNHEY and CDR2 SMNVEV (reference sequence). V was clipped by 6 bases and J by 4 bases; unmatched bases: 2. CDR3 length: 14 amino acids. CDR3 in amino acids: CASRGTSGYNEQFF. Here the CDR3 DNA reads TGTGCCAGCAGGGGGACTAGCGGATACAATGAGCAGTTCTTC.

The chain joins TRBV28 to TRBJ2-7; weak D call: TRBD1 (6 bases). Germline CDR1 and CDR2: MDHEN and SYDVKM. Trimming took 6 bases from V and 0 from J, leaving 12 bases between them. CDR3 size: 14 residues. The CDR3 loop is CASREGQLSYEQYF. In DNA form, the CDR3 reads TGTGCCAGCAGAGAAGGACAGCTCTCCTACGAGCAGTACTTC. Full variable domain (rest looked up from reference TRBV28 and TRBJ2-7): DVKVTQSSRYLVKRTGEKVFLECVQDMDHENMFWYRQDPGLGLRLIYFSYDVKMKEKGDIPEGYSVSREKKERFSLILESASTNQTSMYLCASREGQLSYEQYFGPGTRLTVT.